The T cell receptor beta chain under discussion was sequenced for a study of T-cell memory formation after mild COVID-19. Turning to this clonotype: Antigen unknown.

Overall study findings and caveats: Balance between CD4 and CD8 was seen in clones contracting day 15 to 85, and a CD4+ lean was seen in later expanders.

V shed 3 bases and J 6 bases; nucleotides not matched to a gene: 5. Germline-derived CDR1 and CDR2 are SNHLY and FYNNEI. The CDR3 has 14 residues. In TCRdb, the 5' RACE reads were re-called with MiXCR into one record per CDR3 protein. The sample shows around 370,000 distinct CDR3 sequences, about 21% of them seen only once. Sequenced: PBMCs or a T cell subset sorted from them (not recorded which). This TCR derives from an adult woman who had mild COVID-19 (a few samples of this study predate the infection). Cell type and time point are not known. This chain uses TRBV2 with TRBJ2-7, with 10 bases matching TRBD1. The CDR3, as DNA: TGTGCCAGCAGTGACGACAGGGGGCGGCGCGAGCAGTACTTC. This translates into CASSDDRGRREQYF.